Listed below are T cell receptor beta chains from one sample, sequenced in a study of cytomegalovirus exposure and HLA in healthy donors. TCRdb's copy holds only in-frame clones and misses some; the assay was immunoSEQ multiplex PCR. The table has over 200,000 clones, around four fifths seen once. Sequences were obtained from PBMCs. The receptor source for this set is a woman between 18 and 30 years old in good health and CMV-seronegative. The CDR3 runs from the conserved cysteine through the conserved F or W. A D gene is named only where the DNA matches it firmly. Part of the rows lack a size; the others show once, few, many or a class for expanded clones.

D gene	clone size	V gene	J gene	CDR3 protein	CDR3 DNA
-	-	TRBV19	TRBJ1-2	CASSIIGRDYGYTF	TGTGCCAGTAGTATAATCGGCAGGGACTATGGCTACACCTTC
-	-	TRBV6-6	TRBJ2-1	CASGGEQFF	TGTGCCAGTGGGGGGGAGCAGTTCTTC
TRBD1	-	TRBV2	TRBJ1-2	CAETGTGVPLRGYTF	TGTGCCGAGACCGGGACAGGGGTCCCATTGAGGGGCTACACCTTC
-	-	TRBV6-5	TRBJ2-7	CASSYSDGTEQYF	TGTGCCAGCAGTTACTCGGACGGTACTGAGCAGTACTTC
TRBD1	-	TRBV7-8	TRBJ1-5	CASSSSTGMGNQPQHF	TGTGCCAGCAGCTCTTCGACAGGGATGGGCAATCAGCCCCAGCATTTT
TRBD1	-	TRBV6-6	TRBJ2-7	CASGPFGTGFSEQYF	TGTGCCAGCGGACCATTCGGGACAGGATTTTCGGAGCAGTACTTC
-	few	TRBV5-1	TRBJ1-1	CASRRDTGEAFF	TGCGCCAGCAGGAGGGACACGGGTGAAGCTTTCTTT
TRBD1	-	TRBV6-5	TRBJ2-1	CASRGSRGLLDEQFF	TGTGCCAGCAGGGGGAGCAGGGGGCTCCTAGATGAGCAGTTCTTC
-	-	TRBV10-3	TRBJ1-1	CAIRAGETGTEAFF	TGTGCCATCAGGGCGGGGGAAACGGGCACTGAAGCTTTCTTT
TRBD1	-	TRBV5-4	TRBJ2-7	CASSLRTGSSYEQYF	TGTGCCAGCAGCCTGCGGACAGGTTCCTCCTACGAGCAGTACTTC
-	-	TRBV18	TRBJ2-7	CASSPREFSYEQYF	TGTGCCAGCTCACCACGAGAGTTCTCCTACGAGCAGTACTTC
-	-	TRBV6-5	TRBJ2-3	CASQAGPSTDTQYF	TGTGCCAGCCAGGCGGGACCTAGCACAGATACGCAGTATTTT
-	-	TRBV4-1	TRBJ1-2	CASSHTGLGGYTF	TGCGCCAGCAGCCATACCGGGCTCGGGGGCTACACCTTC
-	-	TRBV10-3	TRBJ2-5	CAISESGGRETQYF	TGTGCCATCAGTGAGTCGGGGGGTAGAGAGACCCAGTACTTC
TRBD2	-	TRBV28	TRBJ2-7	CASSLQTSWHEQYF	TGTGCCAGCAGTCTGCAGACTAGCTGGCACGAGCAGTACTTC
-	-	TRBV27	TRBJ1-3	CASRQGNTIYF	TGTGCCAGCCGTCAGGGAAACACCATATATTTT
-	-	TRBV7-2	TRBJ1-2	CASSLAGAGYTF	TGTGCCAGCAGCTTAGCAGGGGCCGGCTACACCTTC
TRBD1	-	TRBV5-1	TRBJ1-2	CASRSIQGADYGYTF	TGCGCCAGCAGGTCCATACAGGGGGCGGACTATGGCTACACCTTC
-	-	TRBV30	TRBJ2-2	CAWSWVFTGELFF	TGTGCCTGGAGCTGGGTGTTCACCGGGGAGCTGTTTTTT
TRBD1	-	TRBV4-1	TRBJ2-7	CASSQGGTGLREQYF	TGCGCCAGCAGCCAGGGGGGGACAGGGCTTCGAGAGCAGTACTTC
TRBD1	-	TRBV30	TRBJ2-7	CASGQGLYEQYF	TGTGCCAGTGGACAGGGATTATACGAGCAGTACTTC
-	-	TRBV2	TRBJ2-1	CASRKLLDFDEQFF	TGTGCCAGCAGGAAACTACTAGATTTCGATGAGCAGTTCTTC
-	-	TRBV9	TRBJ2-1	CASSVEPGYEQFF	TGTGCCAGCAGCGTAGAACCCGGCTATGAGCAGTTCTTC
-	-	TRBV6-1	TRBJ1-1	CASRDYTGRTEAFF	TGTGCCAGCAGAGATTACACAGGGCGCACTGAAGCTTTCTTT
-	-	TRBV30	TRBJ2-1	CASGRVEGNEQFF	TGTGCCTCTGGTCGGGTCGAGGGGAATGAGCAGTTCTTC
-	-	TRBV5-6	TRBJ1-5	CASSSAGGSNQPQHF	TGTGCCAGCAGTTCTGCCGGGGGTAGCAATCAGCCCCAGCATTTT
-	-	TRBV5-1	TRBJ1-4	CASSLTMRATEKLFF	TGCGCCAGCAGCTTAACGATGCGGGCTACTGAAAAACTGTTTTTT
-	-	TRBV6-4	TRBJ1-5	CASSAGRDQPQHF	TGTGCCAGCAGTGCGGGGAGGGATCAGCCCCAGCATTTT
TRBD2	-	TRBV5-4	TRBJ2-7	CASSVWSGSHEQYF	TGTGCCAGCAGCGTCTGGAGCGGGAGCCACGAGCAGTACTTC
-	-	TRBV5-1	TRBJ2-7	CASSLEVQAYEQYF	TGCGCCAGCAGCTTGGAGGTACAGGCTTACGAGCAGTACTTC
TRBD2	-	TRBV7-3	TRBJ2-3	CASSPWTSGRADTQYF	TGTGCCAGCAGCCCCTGGACTAGCGGGAGGGCAGATACGCAGTATTTT
-	-	TRBV6-5	TRBJ1-2	CASSSRTRDHYGYTF	TGTGCCAGCAGTTCCCGGACACGAGATCACTATGGCTACACCTTC
-	-	TRBV5-1	TRBJ1-2	CASSQGTDYGYTF	TGCGCCAGCAGCCAAGGGACGGACTATGGCTACACCTTC